This paragraph covers one T cell receptor (beta chain) sequence. This CDR3 has 13 amino acids. Trimming took 1 base from V and 9 from J, leaving 10 bases between them. CDR1 and CDR2 (germline): SGHTA, FQGTGA. MiXCR, applied by TCRdb to the 5' RACE reads, yields one record per CDR3 protein. The table includes just under 65,000 distinct CDR3 sequences, 22% detected once. The J gene is TRBJ2-1, the V gene TRBV7-3, with a possible D match to TRBD1 (6 bases). This clonotype was sampled from a female donor with breast cancer. Sequenced: memory CD4+ T cells sorted from a lymph node. Subset meaning: memory CD4+ T cells, CD4+CD45RO+CD25-. The CDR3 nucleotides are TGTGCCAGCAGCTTAAACAGGGAGAGTGAGCAGTTCTTC. Translating gives CASSLNRESEQFF.